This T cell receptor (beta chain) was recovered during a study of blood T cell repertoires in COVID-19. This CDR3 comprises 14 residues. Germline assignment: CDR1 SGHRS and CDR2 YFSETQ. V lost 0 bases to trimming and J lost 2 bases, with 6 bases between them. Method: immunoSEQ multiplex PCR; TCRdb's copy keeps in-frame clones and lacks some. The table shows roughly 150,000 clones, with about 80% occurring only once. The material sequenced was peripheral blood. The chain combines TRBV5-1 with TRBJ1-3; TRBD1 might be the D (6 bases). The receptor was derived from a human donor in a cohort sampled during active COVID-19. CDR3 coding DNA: TGCGCCAGCAGCTTGGGGGGGCCTGGAAACACCATATATTTT. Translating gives CASSLGGPGNTIYF.